This record looks at one T cell receptor (beta chain) sequence and its context. The antigen remains unidentified. The junction does not match germline at one end; this may be a read error. CDR3 size: 15 residues. In germline, CDR1 is LGHNA, CDR2 YSLEER. Primers for the PCR totalled 60 Vbeta and 13 Jbeta. TCRdb keeps only in-frame clones here, not all; method: immunoSEQ multiplex PCR. This repertoire shows around 120,000 clones, roughly 84% found once; its top ten account for 1.5% to 2%. The sample belongs to a study of cytomegalovirus exposure and HLA in healthy donors. Study information: In a previous analysis, 100 million to 140 million unique TCR beta sequences were found from some 180 million T cells.

Broader study findings: In a later analysis, V- and J-gene trimming of beta chains associated with a DCLRE1C missense variant, replicated independently.

Sample: PBMCs. This TCR was sampled from a boy aged 10-17 years in good health and CMV-seronegative. The chain links TRBV4-3 to TRBJ2-1; a possible D gene is TRBD2 (6 bases). The CDR3 loop is CASSQDRLVYSEQFF. The CDR3 bases are TGCGCCAGCAGCCAAGATCGACTAGTCTACAGTGAGCAGTTCTTC.